This TCR beta chain was obtained from a study of blood T cell repertoires in COVID-19. CDR1 is SGHDT, CDR2 YYEEEE, per germline. This CDR3 contains 13 residues. The ends were cut back, 1 base at V and 1 base at J, with 5 bases in the middle. Produced via immunoSEQ multiplex PCR; TCRdb's table is partial and in-frame only. Of about 380,000 clones listed, around 90% were seen once; the top ten hold 1.2%. Ages ranged from 18 to 89 years, with residence in about 24 US areas. Participants reported their clinical history, and cohort assignment relied on those reports. V usage is TRBV5-6 and J usage is TRBJ1-2; D not certain. The sequenced sample was PBMCs or T cells enriched from blood (not recorded which). This clonotype was sampled from a woman younger than 35 who had recovered from COVID-19. For the CDR3, the DNA is TGTGCCAGCAGCTTGACTGATAACTATGGCTACACCTTC. As protein: CASSLTDNYGYTF.